Below, 10 T cell receptor beta chains from the same sample are listed, as sequenced in a study of cytomegalovirus exposure and HLA in healthy donors. PCR was performed using 60 Vbeta and 13 Jbeta primers. Generated by immunoSEQ multiplex PCR, the TCRdb table keeps only in-frame clones and is missing some. The sample includes around 110,000 clones, around 80% of them seen just once. Sequenced input: PBMCs. These receptors all stem from a man aged 30 to 45 in good health and CMV-seronegative.

The gene calls are TRBV5-1 and TRBJ2-6; a possible D gene is TRBD2 (5 bases). The CDR3 contains 15 residues. With 2 bases removed from V and 0 bases from J, the gap between germline ends came to 6 bases. Per germline, CDR1 SGHRS and CDR2 YFSETQ. The CDR3 region has the DNA TGCGCCAGCAGCTTTCGGGGCTCTGGGGCCAACGTCCTGACTTTC. Translating gives CASSFRGSGANVLTF.

The CDR3 bases are TGTGCCAGCAGCTTAGGATCGGGAGGGAATTCACCCCTCCACTTT. Its translation: CASSLGSGGNSPLHF. The rearrangement links TRBV7-9 to TRBJ1-6; D is unclear. There are 15 residues in the CDR3. The V end lost 1 base, the J end lost 7 bases, and 11 bases lay between the germline ends. The germline gives CDR1 SEHNR, CDR2 FQNEAQ (reference sequence). Full variable domain (missing parts from reference TRBV7-9 and TRBJ1-6): DTGVSQNPRHKITKRGQNVTFRCDPISEHNRLYWYRQTLGQGPEFLTYFQNEAQLEKSRLLSDRFSAERPKGSFSTLEIQRTEQGDSAMYLCASSLGSGGNSPLHFGNGTRLTVT.

The chain links TRBV4-1 to TRBJ2-5; 7 bases match TRBD2. Germline V gene data show CDR1 as MGHRA and CDR2 as YSYEKL. Losses at the gene ends were 3 bases for V and 5 bases for J; bases not matched to a gene: 12. CDR3 length: 16 residues. The CDR3 spells CASSQDRASGSETQYF. CDR3 DNA sequence: TGCGCCAGCAGCCAGGATCGGGCTAGCGGCTCCGAGACCCAGTACTTC.

The rearrangement links TRBV5-1 to TRBJ2-5; D call uncertain. The DNA matches TRBJ2-7 better at its end, which makes the J call doubtful. CDR3 size: 14 residues. Germline V gives CDR1 SGHRS, CDR2 YFSETQ. The CDR3 DNA follows: TGCGCCAGCACCAATCCGACAAGTTCCTACGAGCAGTACTTC. Protein: CASTNPTSSYEQYF.

The chain links TRBV19 to TRBJ2-1; no clear D gene. This CDR3 has 17 residues. CDR1 and CDR2 from the germline V gene are LNHDA and SQIVND (reference sequence). The V end was cut by 2 bases, the J end by 1 base, with 15 bases between. The CDR3 protein is CASSISLEQISYNEQFF. Here the CDR3 DNA reads TGTGCCAGTAGTATATCACTCGAACAGATTTCCTACAATGAGCAGTTCTTC.

The rearrangement uses TRBV5-1 and TRBJ2-7; 7 nucleotides line up with TRBD2. Per germline, CDR1 SGHRS and CDR2 YFSETQ. This CDR3 is 13 amino acids long. V lost 4 bases to trimming and J lost 2 bases; unmatched junction nucleotides: 3. The CDR3 here is CASSVGTTYEQYF. CDR3 bases: TGCGCCAGCAGCGTCGGGACTACCTACGAGCAGTACTTC.

This chain joins TRBV5-4 and TRBJ2-3; 10 bases line up with TRBD2. Germline V gene sequence: CDR1 SGHNT, CDR2 YYREEE (reference sequence). V dropped 1 base and J dropped 8; count of bases not matched to a gene: 7. The CDR3 contains 15 residues. The CDR3 sequence: CASSLSSGGPGTQYF. The CDR3 DNA sequence: TGTGCCAGCAGCTTGTCTAGCGGGGGCCCCGGTACGCAGTATTTT.

This clone was seen a single time. The chain is built from TRBV7-9 and TRBJ1-1; no definite D call. The CDR3 contains 15 residues. V was shortened by 0 bases and J by 4 bases, with 12 bases between the two germline ends. CDR1 is SEHNR, CDR2 FQNEAQ, per germline (reference sequence). In nucleotides, the CDR3 is TGTGCCAGCAGCTTAGCGGACCTTCGGGGCACTGAAGCTTTCTTT. It specifies CASSLADLRGTEAFF.

This clone showed up just a few times. The rearrangement links TRBV25-1 to TRBJ2-7, with TRBD1 matching 10 bases. The germline V gene encodes CDR1 MGHDK and CDR2 SYGVNS. The CDR3 loop spans 17 amino acids. J was trimmed by 0 bases and V by 3 bases; bases with no gene match: 8. The CDR3 DNA follows: TGTGCCAGCAGTGACACTATTAGGACAGGGGGCTCCTACGAGCAGTACTTC. It codes for CASSDTIRTGGSYEQYF.

CDR3 sequence reads: CASSLDGGQGVYEQYF. The CDR3 region has the DNA TGTGCCAGCAGCTTAGATGGGGGACAGGGAGTATACGAGCAGTACTTC. V usage is TRBV11-2 and J usage is TRBJ2-7; TRBD1 aligns across 9 bases. The CDR3 loop spans 16 amino acids. V dropped 0 bases and J dropped 4; count of bases not matched to a gene: 7. Germline CDR1 reads SGHAT; CDR2 reads FQNNGV.